Listed below are T cell receptor beta chains from one sample, sequenced in a study of cytomegalovirus exposure and HLA in healthy donors. Here immunoSEQ multiplex PCR was the method, and the copy in TCRdb shows in-frame clones only, minus some. The repertoire consists of about 160,000 clones, with around four fifths occurring once and the leading ten covering 1.1% to 1.5%. The sample was PBMCs. These TCRs come from a young woman in good health and CMV-seronegative. The CDR3 runs from the conserved cysteine through the conserved F or W. The D gene is left open where the match is weak. The size field is filled for only some rows; it gives once, few, many or a size class.

TRBJ1-1,NA,NA,TRBV27,TGTGCCAGCAGTTTCACCTGGGCAGACACTGAAGCTTTCTTT,CASSFTWADTEAFF
TRBJ2-4,NA,NA,TRBV2,TGTGCCAGCAGTGAATTAGGGGTAGCCAAAAACATTCAGTACTTC,CASSELGVAKNIQYF
TRBJ2-2,TRBD2,NA,TRBV5-4,TGTGCCAGCAGCGCGGGACTAGCGGGGTTTGGGACCGGGGAGCTGTTTTTT,CASSAGLAGFGTGELFF
TRBJ1-3,TRBD1,NA,TRBV7-9,TGTGCCAGCAGCACTAGGACAGGGAGCTCTGGAAACACCATATATTTT,CASSTRTGSSGNTIYF
TRBJ2-1,NA,NA,TRBV7-9,TGTGCCAGCAGCTTAGATAGCGGATCCTACAATGAGCAGTTCTTC,CASSLDSGSYNEQFF
TRBJ2-1,TRBD1,few,TRBV6-6,TGTGCCAGCAGTGACTCGGACAGGGGAATCTACAATGAGCAGTTCTTC,CASSDSDRGIYNEQFF
TRBJ1-5,NA,NA,TRBV6-1,TGTGCCAGCAAGTTCACGGGGAATCAGCCCCAGCATTTT,CASKFTGNQPQHF
TRBJ1-3,TRBD1,NA,TRBV19,TGTGCCAGTAGTGACAGGGTAACTGGAAACACCATATATTTT,CASSDRVTGNTIYF
TRBJ1-5,NA,NA,TRBV6-1,TGTGCCAGCAGTGACCAAGTGGGCAGTCAGCCCCAGCATTTT,CASSDQVGSQPQHF
TRBJ2-2,TRBD2,NA,TRBV19,TGTGCCAGTAGCCTGACTAGCGGGAACACCGGGGAGCTGTTTTTT,CASSLTSGNTGELFF
TRBJ2-2,TRBD1,NA,TRBV7-2,TGTGCCAGCAGCTTTTTAGTGGGGACAGGGTACCCCGGGGAGCTGTTTTTT,CASSFLVGTGYPGELFF
TRBJ1-2,TRBD1,few,TRBV28,TGTGCCAGCAGTTTGAGGGACAGGCTTAACTATGGCTACACCTTC,CASSLRDRLNYGYTF
TRBJ2-7,TRBD1,NA,TRBV30,TGTGCCTGGGGGACAGGGAACTCCTACGAGCAGTACTTC,CAWGTGNSYEQYF
TRBJ2-3,TRBD2,once,TRBV5-4,TGTGCCAGCAGCTTGGATCTAGCGGGGGATACGCAGTATTTT,CASSLDLAGDTQYF
TRBJ1-4,NA,NA,TRBV5-1,TGCGCCAGCACCCCTGACGTGGGGCAAGAAAAACTGTTTTTT,CASTPDVGQEKLFF
TRBJ2-1,TRBD1,NA,TRBV18,TGTGCCAGCTCACCATGGGCAGGGGGCAATGAGCAGTTCTTC,CASSPWAGGNEQFF
TRBJ1-1,TRBD1,NA,TRBV7-8,TGTGCCAGCAGCCAGCGACAGGGCATAAGAGCTTTCTTT,CASSQRQGIRAFF
TRBJ1-2,TRBD1,NA,TRBV19,TGTGCCAGTAGGACAGGGGGCGCAGGTGGCTACACCTTC,CASRTGGAGGYTF
TRBJ1-5,NA,NA,TRBV28,TGTGCCAGCAGGCGGATCCGGACAGCTTATAGCAATCAGCCCCAGCATTTT,CASRRIRTAYSNQPQHF
TRBJ1-2,NA,once,TRBV6-1,TGTGCCAGCAGTGAAGCCCTAGGCGGGGCAGACTTAGCCTATGGCTACACCTTC,CASSEALGGADLAYGYTF
TRBJ2-1,NA,NA,TRBV27,TGTGCCAGCAGTTTATCGGGCAGTCCCTACAATGAGCAGTTCTTC,CASSLSGSPYNEQFF
TRBJ1-3,TRBD1,NA,TRBV10-3,TGTGCCATCAGTGGACTCCCGGGACAGGGATCTGGAAACACCATATATTTT,CAISGLPGQGSGNTIYF
TRBJ1-4,NA,NA,TRBV18,TGTGCCAGCTCACCACCGGCGGGGGGTGAAAAACTGTTTTTT,CASSPPAGGEKLFF
TRBJ1-5,NA,NA,TRBV2,TGTGCCAGCAGCCGACAGGCGCGAGGCAATCAGCCCCAGCATTTT,CASSRQARGNQPQHF
TRBJ2-7,NA,NA,TRBV28,TGTGCCAGCAGTTTAATCGGCTCCTACGAGCAGTACTTC,CASSLIGSYEQYF